The rows below give T cell receptor beta chains drawn from one sample of a study of blood T cell repertoires in COVID-19. The protocol was immunoSEQ multiplex PCR, while the TCRdb copy is restricted to in-frame clones and leaves out a portion. The sample has about 300,000 clones, about 88% seen once; the top ten hold 1.3%. The sequenced sample consisted of peripheral blood. The receptors stem from a man in his 70s with acute or convalescent COVID-19. Both conserved end residues are part of each CDR3. The D gene is left open where the match is weak. The size field is filled for only some rows; it gives once, few, many or a size class.

clone_size j_call v_call d_call cdr3_nt cdr3_aa
- TRBJ1-2 TRBV28 - TGTGCCAGCAGTTTACGGGGTGGCTACACCTTC CASSLRGGYTF
- TRBJ1-5 TRBV19 - TGTGCCAGTAGTGGGTGGACACGTAGCAATCAGCCCCAGCATTTT CASSGWTRSNQPQHF
- TRBJ1-1 TRBV19 - TGTGCCAGTAGTATGAGTCGATATAACCCTTTCTTT CASSMSRYNPFF
- TRBJ1-3 TRBV3-1/TRBV3-2 - TGTGCCAGCAGCCTGCTCGATACAGGGGGAAACACCATATATTTT CASSLLDTGGNTIYF
- TRBJ1-2 TRBV5-1 - TGCGCCAGCAGCCCCGACCGGGGATATGGCTACACCTTC CASSPDRGYGYTF
- TRBJ2-2 TRBV19 - TGTGCCAGTAGTCGGGACTTAAACACCGGGGAGCTGTTTTTT CASSRDLNTGELFF
- TRBJ1-1 TRBV19 - TGTGCCAGTAGTACCCGGCGGGGGGGGCGTTGGACTGAAGCTTTCTTT CASSTRRGGRWTEAFF
- TRBJ1-4 TRBV5-1 TRBD1 TGCGCCAGCAGTCTGGACAGGGGGGCTAATGAAAAACTGTTTTTT CASSLDRGANEKLFF
- TRBJ2-5 TRBV5-1 - TGCGCCAGCAGCTTGGGGGAGGAGACCCAGTACTTC CASSLGEETQYF
few TRBJ1-6 TRBV5-4 TRBD1 TGTGCCAGCAGCTTGGGGCCCGACAGGGACGACTCACCCCTCCACTTT CASSLGPDRDDSPLHF
- TRBJ1-2 TRBV13 TRBD1 TGTGCCAGCAGCTATCGGACAGGGAAGGTTGCTGGCTACACCTTC CASSYRTGKVAGYTF
- TRBJ2-5 TRBV24-1 - TGTGCCACCAGTGATCTCCCCCCGGGACACTCAGGGGTCAGGGAGACCCAGTACTTC CATSDLPPGHSGVRETQYF
- TRBJ1-5 TRBV10-3 - TGTGCCATCAGTGCTACGGGTAGCAATCAGCCCCAGCATTTT CAISATGSNQPQHF
- TRBJ2-7 TRBV27 - TGTGCCAGCAGCGCCGGGGGACTGATCTACGAGCAGTACTTC CASSAGGLIYEQYF
- TRBJ2-3 TRBV15 - TGTGCCACCAGCAGAGATTTGGCTGCAGATACGCAGTATTTT CATSRDLAADTQYF
- TRBJ2-3 TRBV11-2 TRBD1 TGTGCCAGCAGCCAAACGGGACAGGGAGTCGCTACGCAGTATTTT CASSQTGQGVATQYF
once TRBJ1-5 TRBV3-1/TRBV3-2 - TGTGCCAGCAGCCAAGGGTCGGGGTCCCAGCATTTT CASSQGSGSQHF
- TRBJ2-2 TRBV15 - TGTGCCACCAGCAGAAAGACAGCGTTGAACACCGGGGAGCTGTTTTTT CATSRKTALNTGELFF
- TRBJ1-1 TRBV18 - TGTGCCAGCTCACCACCGGCAGGGGCTGGAGCTTTCTTT CASSPPAGAGAFF
- TRBJ2-5 TRBV6-5 TRBD2 TGTGCCAGCACTGGGGGAGGGGCACAAGAGACCCAGTACTTC CASTGGGAQETQYF
- TRBJ2-3 TRBV3-1/TRBV3-2 TRBD2 TGTGCCAGTCAAGGACTAGCGCGCACAGATACGCAGTATTTT CASQGLARTDTQYF
- TRBJ2-3 TRBV4-2 TRBD2 TGTGCCAGCAGCCCGACTCCCGGGGCTAGCGGGAGGTACACAGATACGCAGTATTTT CASSPTPGASGRYTDTQYF
few TRBJ1-2 TRBV9 - TGTGCCAGCAGCTCACACTACGGTGGCTACACCTTC CASSSHYGGYTF